What follows are 14 T cell receptor beta chains derived from one specimen sequenced in a study of blood T cell repertoires in COVID-19 (dated by TCRdb to 2020 to 2022). The receptor library was made with the immunoSEQ multiplex PCR assay. TCRdb holds this immuneACCESS table with in-frame rearrangements only. Some clones are missing; in checked studies, unresolved V genes explain under half, and the rest has no known cause. A total of about 250,000 clones appear in this sample, around 89% of them only once. The ten largest clones represent about 3% of the sample. Sequencing was performed on PBMCs or T cells enriched from blood (not recorded which). The receptors were sampled from a woman aged 50 to 65 who had recovered from COVID-19.

The chain is built from TRBV24-1 and TRBJ1-5; 9 bases match TRBD1. The CDR3 loop spans 17 amino acids. Germline CDR1 and CDR2: KGHDR and SFDVKD. The J segment lost 8 bases and the V segment lost 3 bases, leaving 13 bases of the junction unmatched. The CDR3 DNA is TGTGCCACCAGTGATCGATCCGGGACAGGGTTTGGGAAGCCCCAGCATTTT. Its protein is CATSDRSGTGFGKPQHF.

The chain links TRBV12-3 or TRBV12-4 to TRBJ1-3; 7 nucleotides agree with TRBD1. V trimming: 10 bases; J trimming: 2 bases; junction bases outside the gene matches: 5. CDR3 size: 13 residues. CDR3 residues: CAISGTAGNTIYF. The CDR3 DNA follows: TGTGCCATCTCTGGGACAGCTGGAAACACCATATATTTT.

The V and J genes are TRBV4-3 and TRBJ1-2, with D unresolved. This CDR3 has 18 residues. Germline-derived CDR1 and CDR2 are LGHNA and YSLEER. With 0 bases removed from V and 0 bases from J, the gap between germline ends came to 17 bases. The CDR3, as DNA: TGCGCCAGCAGCCAAGAAGTCGTAGAGCGCGTCTCTAACTATGGCTACACCTTC. Protein product: CASSQEVVERVSNYGYTF.

This rearrangement joins TRBV28 to TRBJ1-1; unclear D gene. Per the germline V gene, CDR1 is MDHEN and CDR2 is SYDVKM. V shed 6 bases and J shed 1 base, with 6 bases lying between them. This CDR3 spans 12 amino acids. The CDR3 here is CASRNTNTEAFF. The DNA of the CDR3 is TGTGCCAGCAGGAACACGAACACTGAAGCTTTCTTT.

The chain links TRBV9 to TRBJ2-1, with D possibly being TRBD2 (6 bases). This CDR3 has 18 amino acids. Trimming took off 0 bases at V and 9 bases at J, with 25 bases between the two ends. The germline gives CDR1 SGDLS, CDR2 YYNGEE. DNA for the CDR3: TGTGCCAGCAGCGTAGCCCCACCTCAGGGCCTCGGGGGAATTGAGCAGTTCTTC. It codes for CASSVAPPQGLGGIEQFF.

The V call is TRBV28, the J call TRBJ2-3, with 7 bases matching TRBD2. This CDR3 is built from 15 residues. Germline CDR1 and CDR2: MDHEN and SYDVKM. Trimming removed 6 bases from V and 4 bases from J; junction bases left unmatched: 10. The CDR3 loop is CASRTGGGGPDTQYF. CDR3 DNA sequence: TGTGCCAGCAGGACCGGCGGGGGAGGGCCAGATACGCAGTATTTT.

This chain links TRBV18 with TRBJ1-6; 8 positions agree with TRBD1. CDR3 length: 15 amino acids. V dropped 0 bases and J dropped 6; count of bases not matched to a gene: 1. Germline-derived CDR1 and CDR2 are KGHSH and LQKENI. Here the CDR3 reads CASSPPTGGNSPLHF. The CDR3 DNA follows: TGTGCCAGCTCACCACCTACAGGGGGTAATTCACCCCTCCACTTT.

The chain recombines TRBV19 with TRBJ2-4; 16 bases line up with TRBD2. Germline V lookup: CDR1 LNHDA, CDR2 SQIVND (reference sequence). The CDR3 contains 17 residues. Losses at the gene ends were 5 bases for V and 8 bases for J; bases not matched to a gene: 9. The CDR3 spells CASSPGLAGGPRDIQYF. CDR3 nucleotides: TGTGCCAGTAGTCCGGGACTAGCGGGAGGGCCGAGGGACATTCAGTACTTC.

The chain carries TRBV11-3 and TRBJ2-1, with a possible D match to TRBD2 (5 bases). V lost 0 bases and J lost 0, with 12 bases in between. CDR1 and CDR2 from the germline V gene are SGHNT and YENEEA. The CDR3 runs 17 residues. For the CDR3, the DNA is TGTGCCAGCAGCTTAGAACACACGGGGAGCTCCTACAATGAGCAGTTCTTC. This sequence encodes CASSLEHTGSSYNEQFF.

The chain couples TRBV9 to TRBJ2-1, with 11 nucleotides matching TRBD2. Germline V gives CDR1 SGDLS, CDR2 YYNGEE. Trimming took 0 bases from V and 9 from J; bases not matched to a gene: 8. This CDR3 has 16 amino acids. The CDR3 DNA reads TGTGCCAGCAGCGTAGGAGTTTCTAGCGGGGGGAGTGAGCAGTTCTTC. Protein: CASSVGVSSGGSEQFF.

This chain joins TRBV5-6 and TRBJ2-3; 7 bases align to TRBD1. This CDR3 has 13 residues. V was pared by 5 bases and J by 6 bases, with 6 bases of the junction left unmatched. Germline V gene lookup returns CDR1 SGHDT and CDR2 YYEEEE. DNA of the CDR3: TGTGCCAGCAGTAACAGGGGTACGGATACGCAGTATTTT. Protein product: CASSNRGTDTQYF.

The J gene is TRBJ1-1, the V gene TRBV11-3, with D maybe TRBD1 (5 bases). The germline gives CDR1 SGHNT, CDR2 YENEEA. V lost 2 bases, J lost 5 bases, and 15 bases lay in between. This CDR3 is built from 15 residues. CDR3 nucleotide sequence: TGTGCCAGCAGCTTATCCGGGCCGGCAGGGACTGAAGCTTTCTTT. This codes for CASSLSGPAGTEAFF.

This CDR3 is CASSSRPLNSYNEQFF. In DNA, the CDR3 is TGTGCCAGCAGCTCCAGGCCATTGAACTCCTACAATGAGCAGTTCTTC. The chain has TRBV2 and TRBJ2-1; D gene unclear. The V end was cut by 6 bases, the J end by 0 bases, with 15 bases between. From germline, CDR1 is SNHLY and CDR2 FYNNEI. There are 16 residues in the CDR3. Drawing the rest from reference TRBV2 and TRBJ2-1, the complete variable domain is EPEVTQTPSHQVTQMGQEVILRCVPISNHLYFYWYRQILGQKVEFLVSFYNNEISEKSEIFDDQFSVERPDGSNFTLKIRSTKLEDSAMYFCASSSRPLNSYNEQFFGPGTRLTVL.

This chain connects TRBV28 to TRBJ2-7, with TRBD2 matching 8 bases. Germline V gene sequence: CDR1 MDHEN, CDR2 SYDVKM. V shed 6 bases and J 2 bases; nucleotides not matched to a gene: 6. The CDR3 totals 14 residues. CDR3 region: CASRLGGAAYEQYF. Here the CDR3 DNA reads TGTGCCAGCAGGCTCGGGGGGGCAGCCTACGAGCAGTACTTC.